This T cell receptor beta chain was documented in a study of Graves' ophthalmopathy and Graves' hyperthyroidism. Study-level results: Among expanded thyroid clonotypes above 0.001 frequency, most also occurred in blood. Ophthalmopathy and stable hyperthyroidism were discriminated by a 13-signature model, with 87.88% sensitivity and around 77% specificity.

TCR beta CDR3 amplification used RNA transcripts. An initial RT-PCR round employing HTBI primers preceded a second-round multiplex PCR. TCRdb redid the calling of the multiplex PCR reads with MiXCR, one entry per CDR3 protein. The sample lists 600,000 to 700,000 distinct CDR3 sequences; about 40% were seen once. Moderate-to-severe activity, CAS at least 3, NOSPECS at least 4 and duration under 3 months characterized donors with ophthalmopathy. The PBMCs were taken from under 12 ml of fresh peripheral blood. This clonotype has at least ten counts. Antigen unknown. J lost 5 bases, V lost 9 bases, and 4 bases had no gene match. The CDR3 consists of 12 residues. Germline CDR1 is LNHDA and CDR2 is SQIVND (reference sequence).

The specimen sequenced was peripheral blood. The chain is built from TRBV19 and TRBJ1-5, with 7 bases identical to TRBD1. This clonotype was sampled from an adult man with Graves' ophthalmopathy. The CDR3 DNA reads as TGTGCCAGCCGACAGGGCGATCAGCCCCAGCATTTT. It translates to CASRQGDQPQHF.